Listed below are T cell receptor beta chains from one sample, sequenced in a study of cytomegalovirus exposure and HLA in healthy donors. Some clones are missing from TCRdb's copy, which holds only in-frame ones; the method was immunoSEQ multiplex PCR. Of about 160,000 clones in the sample, 80% to 85% were seen once. The sample taken for sequencing was PBMCs. Source of these receptors: a man in his thirties or forties in good health and CMV-seropositive. Each CDR3 is given with its conserved first and last residue. A D gene is named only where the DNA matches it firmly. Clone size is stated in some rows and not others, as once, few, many or a class when expanded.

abundance	v_gene	j_gene	d_gene	CDR3aa	CDR3nt
NA	TRBV9	TRBJ2-3	TRBD1	CASSGPGQGRDTQYF	TGTGCCAGCAGCGGACCGGGACAGGGGCGAGATACGCAGTATTTT
NA	TRBV7-2	TRBJ2-7	TRBD2	CASSLVGGGGAPYEQYF	TGTGCCAGCAGCTTAGTAGGAGGCGGGGGGGCACCTTACGAGCAGTACTTC
few	TRBV4-1	TRBJ1-1	TRBD1	CASSQEVGTGPTEAFF	TGCGCCAGCAGCCAAGAAGTGGGGACAGGGCCCACTGAAGCTTTCTTT
NA	TRBV4-1	TRBJ2-7	NA	CASSPDDSESYEQYF	TGCGCCAGCAGCCCCGACGACTCGGAATCCTACGAGCAGTACTTC
NA	TRBV28	TRBJ2-1	NA	CASSLGHRNEQFF	TGTGCCAGCAGTCTCGGACACCGGAATGAGCAGTTCTTC
NA	TRBV28	TRBJ2-5	NA	CASSFLAGNHETQYF	TGTGCCAGCAGTTTCCTGGCAGGGAATCATGAGACCCAGTACTTC
NA	TRBV19	TRBJ2-7	NA	CASSIRTLEGNEQYF	TGTGCCAGTAGTATAAGGACACTGGAAGGGAACGAGCAGTACTTC
few	TRBV4-1	TRBJ1-2	NA	CASSPRSGVGGYTF	TGCGCCAGCAGCCCCCGCTCAGGGGTAGGAGGCTACACCTTC
NA	TRBV6-6	TRBJ2-7	TRBD1	CASSYSGQGNEQYF	TGTGCCAGCAGTTACTCCGGACAGGGAAACGAGCAGTACTTC
NA	TRBV28	TRBJ1-1	NA	CASRTGVEAFF	TGTGCCAGCAGGACAGGCGTCGAAGCTTTCTTT
NA	TRBV9	TRBJ1-2	TRBD1	CASSVGQDYGYTF	TGTGCCAGCAGCGTCGGACAGGACTATGGCTACACCTTC
NA	TRBV15	TRBJ1-2	TRBD1	CATSRDSGQIYGYTF	TGTGCCACCAGCAGAGATTCGGGACAGATCTATGGCTACACCTTC
NA	TRBV2	TRBJ2-7	TRBD1	CASSETLTGHEQYF	TGTGCCAGCAGTGAGACCCTGACAGGGCACGAGCAGTACTTC
NA	TRBV30	TRBJ2-3	NA	CAWSGGSLGNTQYF	TGTGCCTGGAGTGGCGGGTCCTTGGGAAATACGCAGTATTTT
once	TRBV5-4	TRBJ2-5	NA	CASSARLVQETQYF	TGTGCCAGCAGCGCAAGATTAGTCCAAGAGACCCAGTACTTC
NA	TRBV9	TRBJ1-1	NA	CASSARSQVSEAFF	TGTGCCAGCAGCGCCAGATCCCAGGTTAGTGAAGCTTTCTTT
once	TRBV5-1	TRBJ2-1	TRBD1	CASSSGTDVTYNEQFF	TGCGCCAGCAGCTCGGGGACAGACGTGACCTACAATGAGCAGTTCTTC
NA	TRBV15	TRBJ1-1	NA	CATSITGNTEAFF	TGTGCCACCAGCATCACAGGGAACACTGAAGCTTTCTTT
NA	TRBV19	TRBJ1-5	TRBD1	CASSIGGTGANQPQHF	TGTGCCAGTAGTATAGGTGGGACAGGGGCCAATCAGCCCCAGCATTTT
NA	TRBV10-3	TRBJ1-1	TRBD1	CAISDRQGATEAFF	TGTGCCATCAGTGACCGACAGGGGGCAACTGAAGCTTTCTTT